A single sample is the source of the 11 T cell receptor beta chains below, sequenced in a study of control samples from healthy donors and cancer patients. Clones were read by immunoSEQ multiplex PCR, and TCRdb kept only the in-frame ones, dropping some. Found here are 200,000 to 250,000 clones, roughly 94% of them singletons; the top ten hold roughly 1.6%. The sample taken for sequencing was blood. The receptors here all came from a man over 45 in good health.

This clone was recorded only once. Other DNA sequences of this sample code for an identical CDR3. The chain recombines TRBV19 with TRBJ2-2; a possible D gene is TRBD2 (7 bases). Germline loops: CDR1 LNHDA, CDR2 SQIVND (reference sequence). V was cut by 6 bases and J by 1 base, with 24 bases left in between. The CDR3 contains 19 residues. CDR3 sequence: CASSLIRGGAQGNTGELFF. In DNA, the CDR3 is TGTGCCAGTAGCCTAATCCGTGGGGGGGCGCAGGGGAACACCGGGGAGCTGTTTTTT.

The chain joins TRBV7-9 to TRBJ2-1; 9 bases agree with TRBD2. The V and J ends lost 4 bases and 1 base, in that order; junction bases with no gene match: 5. The CDR3 consists of 16 residues. Germline lookup yields CDR1 SEHNR and CDR2 FQNEAQ (reference sequence). As DNA, the CDR3 is TGTGCCAGCAGCTACGCGGGGGGGCGATCCTACAATGAGCAGTTCTTC. Its protein is CASSYAGGRSYNEQFF.

Ten or more counts support this clone. The chain is built from TRBV9 and TRBJ2-1, with D hard to call. Trimming removed 3 bases from V and 5 bases from J, with 12 bases in between. The V gene's germline CDR1 is SGDLS and CDR2 YYNGEE. The CDR3 covers 14 residues. CDR3 coding DNA: TGTGCCAGCAGCGCAGGACGGATTGACAATGAGCAGTTCTTC. Amino acids: CASSAGRIDNEQFF.

The V gene is TRBV5-1, the J gene TRBJ2-1; 8 bases map to TRBD2. Germline V gene lookup returns CDR1 SGHRS and CDR2 YFSETQ. The CDR3 length is 18 residues. With V trimmed by 3 bases and J by 6 bases, 17 bases remained unmatched. The CDR3 sequence is CASSSHFLRGGAGNEQFF. CDR3 DNA sequence: TGCGCCAGCAGCTCCCATTTTCTACGGGGGGGGGCTGGCAATGAGCAGTTCTTC.

CDR3 bases: TGTGCCAGCAGCTACGACAGGGGGCCCTACGAGCAGTACGTC. Protein sequence: CASSYDRGPYEQYV. The rearrangement links TRBV5-6 to TRBJ2-7; 10 bases fit TRBD1. Unmatched junction bases numbered 2, after V lost 3 bases and J lost 2 bases. The CDR3 is 14 amino acids. From germline, CDR1 is SGHDT and CDR2 YYEEEE.

With regard to this clone: Other DNA sequences within the sample encode an identical CDR3. V is TRBV28 and J is TRBJ1-2, with a possible D match to TRBD1 (5 bases). This CDR3 region has 14 residues. CDR1 is MDHEN, CDR2 SYDVKM, per germline. Trimming stripped 2 bases from V and 2 bases from J, with 9 bases between. The CDR3 coding sequence is TGTGCCAGCAGTTTAACCGGGGGGAACTATGGCTACACCTTC. As protein: CASSLTGGNYGYTF.

V usage is TRBV6-6 and J usage is TRBJ1-5; D ambiguous. CDR3 length: 14 residues. Trimming removed 5 bases at V and 2 bases at J, with 10 bases between. Germline loops: CDR1 MNHNY, CDR2 SVGAGI (reference sequence). In nucleotides, the CDR3 is TGTGCCAGCAGTGGGGAGTTGGGCAATCAGCCCCAGCATTTT. Translation: CASSGELGNQPQHF.

The V call is TRBV10-1, the J call TRBJ1-5, with 8 bases that match TRBD1. With 5 bases clipped from V and 6 bases from J, the junction kept 3 bases outside the gene matches. Germline-derived CDR1 and CDR2 are WNHNN and SYGVQD (reference sequence). This CDR3 has 13 residues. The CDR3 sequence is CASSPQGAQPQHF. The CDR3 coding sequence is TGCGCCAGCAGTCCGCAGGGGGCTCAGCCCCAGCATTTT.

CDR3 coding DNA: TGTGCCACCAGTGATGCGGGACAGGGAGAGGATGGCTACACCTTC. This gives the protein CATSDAGQGEDGYTF. The V and J genes are TRBV24-1 and TRBJ1-2; 9 bases are shared with TRBD1. V was clipped by 3 bases and J by 6 bases; unmatched bases: 7. This CDR3 spans 15 amino acids. Per germline, CDR1 KGHDR and CDR2 SFDVKD.

The chain has TRBV6-5 and TRBJ2-3; TRBD1 matches at 12 bases. CDR1 is MNHEY, CDR2 SVGAGI, per germline. The J segment lost 4 bases and the V segment lost 5 bases, leaving 4 bases of the junction unmatched. This CDR3 contains 15 residues. The CDR3 coding sequence is TGTGCCAGCAGTCTAGGGACAGGGGGCGCAGATACGCAGTATTTT. Translating it yields CASSLGTGGADTQYF.

This chain uses TRBV7-3 with TRBJ1-6; D not certain. Germline assignment: CDR1 SGHTA and CDR2 FQGTGA. This CDR3 has 15 residues. Trimming pared 10 bases from V and 9 bases from J, leaving 22 bases between. This CDR3 reads CATKKETQSGSPLHF. The CDR3 nucleotides are TGTGCCACCAAGAAAGAGACCCAGAGCGGTTCACCCCTCCACTTT.